What follows are 20 T cell receptor beta chains derived from one specimen sequenced in a study of blood T cell repertoires in COVID-19. Data came from immunoSEQ multiplex PCR; TCRdb stores just in-frame clones and leaves some out. The repertoire holds more than 120,000 clones, around nine tenths seen once, with under 2% in the top ten. Sequencing used peripheral blood. These receptors all come from a human donor in a cohort sampled during active COVID-19.

This clone was seen once. The V call is TRBV4-3, the J call TRBJ2-7; 10 bases match TRBD1. Germline CDR1 and CDR2: LGHNA and YSLEER. V dropped 0 bases and J dropped 4; count of bases not matched to a gene: 6. This CDR3 spans 16 amino acids. The chain's CDR3 is CASSQDSGDRGYEQYF. The CDR3 DNA sequence: TGCGCCAGCAGCCAAGATAGCGGGGACAGGGGTTACGAGCAGTACTTC.

This chain joins TRBV5-1 and TRBJ1-2; 11 nucleotides align to TRBD1. The V and J ends lost 4 bases and 7 bases, in that order; junction bases with no gene match: 0. This CDR3 is built from 12 residues. CDR1 and CDR2 (germline): SGHRS, YFSETQ. The chain's CDR3 is CASSGQGAGYTF. CDR3 bases: TGCGCCAGCAGCGGACAGGGGGCTGGCTACACCTTC.

The chain recombines TRBV7-9 with TRBJ2-2, with 9 bases that match TRBD1. After removal of 2 bases from V and 5 bases from J, the junction contained 3 bases not matched to a gene. This CDR3 comprises 15 residues. Germline lookup yields CDR1 SEHNR and CDR2 FQNEAQ (reference sequence). The chain's CDR3 is CASSLSQGATGELFF. The CDR3 DNA follows: TGTGCCAGCAGCTTATCACAGGGGGCGACCGGGGAGCTGTTTTTT.

This chain links TRBV13 with TRBJ1-3; D unclear. This CDR3 has 14 amino acids. Per the germline V gene, CDR1 is PRHDT and CDR2 is FYEKMQ (reference sequence). The V end was cut by 0 bases, the J end by 11 bases, with 14 bases between. CDR3 sequence: CASSLGLTNPAIYF. CDR3 nucleotide sequence: TGTGCCAGCAGCTTAGGCCTGACAAACCCGGCCATATATTTT.

V and J are TRBV24-1 and TRBJ2-5, with 11 bases that match TRBD2. The V and J ends lost 3 bases and 5 bases, in that order; junction bases with no gene match: 10. Germline CDR1 KGHDR, CDR2 SFDVKD. CDR3 length equals 17 residues. The CDR3 sequence: CATSDGTSGGGLETQYF. The CDR3 DNA reads TGTGCCACCAGTGATGGGACTAGCGGCGGAGGGTTGGAGACCCAGTACTTC.

The V and J genes are TRBV6-1 and TRBJ1-4; D ambiguous. V lost 2 bases, J lost 4 bases, and 11 bases lay in between. The CDR3 spans 15 residues. CDR1 is MNHNS and CDR2 is SASEGT in the germline V gene. CDR3 residues: CASSEQAGDNEKLFF. The CDR3, as DNA: TGTGCCAGCAGTGAACAAGCAGGCGATAATGAAAAACTGTTTTTT.

The sample holds a few counts of this clone. The chain links TRBV6-5 to TRBJ1-5; maybe TRBD1 (5 bases). CDR1 is MNHEY and CDR2 is SVGAGI in the germline V gene. The CDR3 has 14 residues. The V end was cut by 2 bases, the J end by 0 bases, with 5 bases between. The CDR3 reads CASSYDSSNQPQHF. The CDR3, as DNA: TGTGCCAGCAGTTACGACAGTAGCAATCAGCCCCAGCATTTT.

This clone has just one count. V and J are TRBV2 and TRBJ2-1; 8 bases align to TRBD2. CDR1 is SNHLY, CDR2 FYNNEI, per germline. V lost 3 bases, J lost 12 bases, and 4 bases stayed unmatched. This CDR3 contains 12 residues. This chain's CDR3 is CASSDGSGTQFF. CDR3 coding DNA: TGTGCCAGCAGTGACGGTAGCGGGACGCAGTTCTTC.

The chain uses TRBV9 and TRBJ2-5, with TRBD1 matching over 7 bases. Germline V CDR1 and CDR2: SGDLS, YYNGEE. J lost 0 bases, V lost 0 bases, and 5 bases had no gene match. CDR3 length: 16 amino acids. This chain's CDR3 is CASSVATGDHQETQYF. The CDR3 DNA is TGTGCCAGCAGCGTAGCCACAGGGGACCACCAAGAGACCCAGTACTTC.

This chain uses TRBV6-5 with TRBJ2-3, with 8 bases matching TRBD2. Looked up from germline, CDR1 is MNHEY and CDR2 is SVGAGI. J gave up 0 bases and V 7 bases, and 6 bases lay outside the gene matches. The CDR3 sequence is 15 residues long. The CDR3 protein is CASTRAGASTDTQYF. DNA of the CDR3: TGTGCCAGCACAAGAGCGGGGGCTAGCACAGATACGCAGTATTTT.

This rearrangement joins TRBV14 to TRBJ1-2; D gene unclear. Germline V lookup: CDR1 SGHDN, CDR2 FVKESK. The germline V and J ends were trimmed by 4 bases and 4 bases, with 13 bases remaining between them. CDR3 length: 14 amino acids. CDR3 sequence (DNA): TGTGCCAGCAGCCGGACCGGGAGCGGCTATGGCTACACCTTC. Translation gives CASSRTGSGYGYTF.

As to this clone: At one of its ends the junction is not consistent with the germline gene, which may arise from a read error. This sequence joins TRBV2 and TRBJ2-2; TRBD2 agrees at 9 bases. The CDR3 spans 12 residues. Germline V gene lookup returns CDR1 SNHLY and CDR2 FYNNEI. Here the CDR3 reads CASSPGGSGGIF. The DNA for the CDR3 is TGTGCCAGCAGCCCCGGGGGGAGCGGGGGGATTTTT.

The chain is built from TRBV2 and TRBJ1-6, with 7 bases identical to TRBD1. V shed 10 bases and J 0 bases; nucleotides not matched to a gene: 9. The CDR3 has 16 residues. CDR1 SNHLY and CDR2 FYNNEI come from the germline V gene. CDR3 protein: CATKGGLSSYNSPLHF. DNA of the CDR3: TGTGCCACCAAAGGGGGCTTGAGCTCCTATAATTCACCCCTCCACTTT.

The chain combines TRBV7-6 with TRBJ1-4, with D perhaps matching TRBD1 (6 bases). Germline V gene lookup returns CDR1 SGHVS and CDR2 FNYEAQ. CDR3 length: 17 residues. V dropped 4 bases and J dropped 7 bases, with 22 bases sitting between them. The CDR3 DNA reads as TGTGCCAGCAGCTCCCAAAGTACCGGGACACGGGGTGAAAAACTGTTTTTT. It is translated as CASSSQSTGTRGEKLFF. The full variable domain, in which reference TRBV7-6 and TRBJ1-4 provide the parts outside the CDR3, is GAGVSQSPRYKVTKRGQDVALRCDPISGHVSLYWYRQALGQGPEFLTYFNYEAQQDKSGLPNDRFSAERPEGSISTLTIQRTEQRDSAMYRCASSSQSTGTRGEKLFFGSGTQLSVL.

The chain links TRBV18 to TRBJ2-5; D is possibly TRBD1 (5 bases). CDR1 and CDR2 from the germline V gene are KGHSH and LQKENI. With 3 bases removed from V and 0 bases from J, the gap between germline ends came to 17 bases. The CDR3 extends over 17 amino acids. Written as DNA, the CDR3 is TGTGCCAGCTCACCCCCCGCGGTGGGGCAGTACCAAGAGACCCAGTACTTC. This gives the protein CASSPPAVGQYQETQYF.

The chain recombines TRBV5-1 with TRBJ2-5; D possibly corresponds to TRBD1 (6 bases). CDR1 is SGHRS, CDR2 YFSETQ, per germline. The CDR3 consists of 15 residues. The V end was cut by 4 bases, the J end by 1 base, with 14 bases between. The CDR3, as DNA: TGCGCCAGCAGCCCGACAGGTAGGGGCCAAGAGACCCAGTACTTC. Residues: CASSPTGRGQETQYF.

This chain links TRBV10-1 with TRBJ2-3; 8 nucleotides match TRBD2. The V gene end was trimmed by 3 bases and the J gene end by 1 base; junction bases not matched to a gene: 6. CDR3 length equals 16 residues. CDR1 WNHNN and CDR2 SYGVQD come from the germline V gene (reference sequence). CDR3 in amino acids: CASSELRAGGTDTQYF. As DNA, the CDR3 is TGCGCCAGCAGTGAATTAAGAGCGGGGGGCACAGATACGCAGTATTTT.

This clone was found a few times. V usage is TRBV7-9 and J usage is TRBJ2-3; the match to TRBD1 covers 8 bases. Germline V lookup: CDR1 SEHNR, CDR2 FQNEAQ (reference sequence). CDR3 length: 16 residues. V dropped 0 bases and J dropped 3; count of bases not matched to a gene: 5. The CDR3 sequence is CASSLASTGDTDTQYF. CDR3 bases: TGTGCCAGCAGCTTAGCCTCGACAGGGGATACAGATACGCAGTATTTT.

This clone was seen once. V and J are TRBV15 and TRBJ1-2, with D possibly being TRBD1 (5 bases). Per germline, CDR1 LNHNV and CDR2 YYDKDF (reference sequence). The CDR3 consists of 14 residues. Trimming shortened V by 1 base and J by 5 bases, and 11 bases separated the two germline ends. The CDR3 coding sequence is TGTGCCACCAGCAGAGTTTCCAGGGCGTATGGCTACACCTTC. Its protein is CATSRVSRAYGYTF.

This chain links TRBV12-5 with TRBJ2-5, with 7 bases identical to TRBD2. The CDR3 spans 15 residues. From germline, CDR1 is LGHNT and CDR2 FRNRAP. V was pared by 5 bases and J by 6 bases, with 12 bases of the junction left unmatched. CDR3 DNA: TGTGCTAGTGGTCCGGGAGCTAGCGGTACACAGACCCAGTACTTC. It is translated as CASGPGASGTQTQYF.